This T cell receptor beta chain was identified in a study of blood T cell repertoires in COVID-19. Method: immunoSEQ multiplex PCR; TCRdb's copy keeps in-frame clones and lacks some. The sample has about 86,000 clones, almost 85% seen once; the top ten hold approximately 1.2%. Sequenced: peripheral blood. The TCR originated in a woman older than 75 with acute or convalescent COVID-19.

The CDR3 here is CASSLGGGAPQHF. DNA of the CDR3: TGTGCCAGCAGTTTAGGAGGTGGAGCGCCCCAGCATTTT. This chain links TRBV12-3 or TRBV12-4 with TRBJ1-5, with no clear D. V was trimmed by 1 base and J by 9 bases, leaving 10 bases between them. This CDR3 region has 13 residues.